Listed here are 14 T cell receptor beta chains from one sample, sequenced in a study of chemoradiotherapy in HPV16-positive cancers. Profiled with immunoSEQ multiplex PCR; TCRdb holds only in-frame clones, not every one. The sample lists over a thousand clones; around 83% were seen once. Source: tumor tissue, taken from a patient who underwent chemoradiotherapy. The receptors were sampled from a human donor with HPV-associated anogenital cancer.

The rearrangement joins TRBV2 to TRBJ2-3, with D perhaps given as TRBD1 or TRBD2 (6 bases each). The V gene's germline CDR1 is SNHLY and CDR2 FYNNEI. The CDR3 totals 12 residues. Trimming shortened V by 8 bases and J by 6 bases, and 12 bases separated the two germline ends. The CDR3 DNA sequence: TGTGCCAGCGGCAGAGGGGGGGATACGCAGTATTTT. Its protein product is CASGRGGDTQYF.

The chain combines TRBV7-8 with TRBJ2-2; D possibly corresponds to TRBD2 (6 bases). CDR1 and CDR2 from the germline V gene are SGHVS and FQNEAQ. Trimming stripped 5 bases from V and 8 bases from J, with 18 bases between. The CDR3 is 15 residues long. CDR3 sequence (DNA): TGTGCCAGCAGCGATCAGACTAGACCTAGGGGGGAGCTGTTTTTT. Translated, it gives CASSDQTRPRGELFF. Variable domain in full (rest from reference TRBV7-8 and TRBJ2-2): GAGVSQSPRYKVAKRGQDVALRCDPISGHVSLFWYQQALGQGPEFLTYFQNEAQLDKSGLPSDRFFAERPEGSVSTLKIQRTQQEDSAVYLCASSDQTRPRGELFFGEGSRLTVL.

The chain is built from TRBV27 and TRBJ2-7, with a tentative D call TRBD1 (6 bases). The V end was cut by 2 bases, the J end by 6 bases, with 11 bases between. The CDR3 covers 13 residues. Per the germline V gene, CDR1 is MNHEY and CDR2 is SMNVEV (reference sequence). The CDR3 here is CASSLLGRGEQYF. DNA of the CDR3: TGTGCCAGCAGTTTACTGGGCAGGGGCGAGCAGTACTTC.

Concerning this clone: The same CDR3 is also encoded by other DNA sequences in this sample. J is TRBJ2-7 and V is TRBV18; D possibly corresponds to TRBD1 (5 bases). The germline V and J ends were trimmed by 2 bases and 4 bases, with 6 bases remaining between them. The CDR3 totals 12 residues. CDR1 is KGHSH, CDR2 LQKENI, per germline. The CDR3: CASSPRGYEQYF. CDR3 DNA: TGTGCCAGCTCACCAAGGGGATACGAGCAGTACTTC.

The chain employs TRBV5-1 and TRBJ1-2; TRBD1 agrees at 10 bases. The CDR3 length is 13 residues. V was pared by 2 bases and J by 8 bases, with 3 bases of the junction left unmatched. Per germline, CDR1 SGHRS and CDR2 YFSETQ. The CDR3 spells CASSFGTGEGYTF. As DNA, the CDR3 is TGCGCCAGCAGCTTCGGGACAGGGGAGGGCTACACCTTC.

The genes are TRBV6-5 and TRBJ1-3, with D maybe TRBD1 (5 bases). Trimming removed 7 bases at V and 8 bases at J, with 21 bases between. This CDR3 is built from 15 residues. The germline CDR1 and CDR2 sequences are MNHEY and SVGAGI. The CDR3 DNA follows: TGTGCCAGCACGGCTTCCCGGGACCCCGGGGACACCATATATTTT. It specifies CASTASRDPGDTIYF.

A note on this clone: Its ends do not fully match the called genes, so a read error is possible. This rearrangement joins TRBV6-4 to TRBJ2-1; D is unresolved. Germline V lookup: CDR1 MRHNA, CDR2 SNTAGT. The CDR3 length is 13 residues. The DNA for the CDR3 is TGTGCCAGCAGGGCAAACTCCGACAATGAGCAGTTCTTC. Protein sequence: CASRANSDNEQFF.

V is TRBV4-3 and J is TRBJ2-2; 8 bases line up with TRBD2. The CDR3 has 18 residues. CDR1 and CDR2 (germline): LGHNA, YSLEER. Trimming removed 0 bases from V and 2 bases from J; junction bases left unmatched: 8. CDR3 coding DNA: TGCGCCAGCAGCCAAGAGCGAGGACTAGCAGCAAACACCGGGGAGCTGTTTTTT. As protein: CASSQERGLAANTGELFF.

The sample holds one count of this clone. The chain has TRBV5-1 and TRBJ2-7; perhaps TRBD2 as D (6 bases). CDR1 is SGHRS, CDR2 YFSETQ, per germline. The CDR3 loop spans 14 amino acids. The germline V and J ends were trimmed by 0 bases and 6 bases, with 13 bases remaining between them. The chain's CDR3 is CASSLGGTSREQYF. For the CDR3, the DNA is TGCGCCAGCAGCTTGGGAGGAACTAGCCGCGAGCAGTACTTC.

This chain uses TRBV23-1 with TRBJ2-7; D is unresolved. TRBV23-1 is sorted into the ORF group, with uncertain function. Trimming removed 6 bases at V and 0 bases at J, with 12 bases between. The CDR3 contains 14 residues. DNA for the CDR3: TGCGCCAGCAGGCTGGACGGTAACTCCTACGAGCAGTACTTC. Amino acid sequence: CASRLDGNSYEQYF.

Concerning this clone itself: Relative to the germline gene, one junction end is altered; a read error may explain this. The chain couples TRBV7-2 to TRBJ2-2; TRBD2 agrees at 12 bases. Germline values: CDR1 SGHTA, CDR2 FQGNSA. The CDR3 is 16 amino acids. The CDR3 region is CASSLAGGILGGELFF. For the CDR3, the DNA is TGTGCCAGCAGCCTAGCGGGGGGGATATTGGGCGGGGAGCTGTTTTTT.

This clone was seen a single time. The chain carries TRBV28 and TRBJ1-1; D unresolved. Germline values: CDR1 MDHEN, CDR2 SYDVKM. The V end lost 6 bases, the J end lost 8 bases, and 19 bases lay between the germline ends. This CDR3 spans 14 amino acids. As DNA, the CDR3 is TGTGCCAGCAGCCCCTCCCCCCCCTATAGCGAAGCTTTCTTT. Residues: CASSPSPPYSEAFF. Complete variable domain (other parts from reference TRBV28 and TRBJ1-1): DVKVTQSSRYLVKRTGEKVFLECVQDMDHENMFWYRQDPGLGLRLIYFSYDVKMKEKGDIPEGYSVSREKKERFSLILESASTNQTSMYLCASSPSPPYSEAFFGQGTRLTVV.

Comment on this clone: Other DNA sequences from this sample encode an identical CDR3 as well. The chain's CDR3 is CASTKTGVTGELFF. In nucleotides, the CDR3 is TGTGCCAGTACCAAGACAGGGGTGACCGGGGAGCTGTTTTTT. The chain joins TRBV19 to TRBJ2-2; 8 positions agree with TRBD1. Germline V gene data show CDR1 as LNHDA and CDR2 as SQIVND (reference sequence). The ends lost 7 bases at V and 5 bases at J; junction bases unmatched: 6. This CDR3 contains 14 residues.

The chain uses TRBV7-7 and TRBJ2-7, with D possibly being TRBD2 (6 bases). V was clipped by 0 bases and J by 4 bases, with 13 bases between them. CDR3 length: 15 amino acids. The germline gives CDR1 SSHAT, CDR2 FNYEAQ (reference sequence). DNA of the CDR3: TGTGCCAGCAGCTTAGCGCGGGGCCCTCAGTACGAGCAGTACTTC. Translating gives CASSLARGPQYEQYF.